The 26 T cell receptor beta chains presented below share a single source sample, sequenced in a study of T-cell memory formation after mild COVID-19. MiXCR, applied by TCRdb to the 5' RACE reads, yields one record per CDR3 protein. This table holds a few hundred thousand distinct CDR3 sequences, over 15% found once. Sequencing was done on a sample of PBMCs or a T cell subset sorted from them (not recorded which). The receptors were sampled from a man aged 18 to 29 who had mild COVID-19 (a few samples of this study predate the infection). Cell type and time point are not known.

This CDR3 reads CASSLRDRAYGYTF. Written as DNA, the CDR3 is TGTGCCAGCAGCTTACGCGACAGGGCCTATGGCTACACCTTC. The rearrangement joins TRBV7-9 to TRBJ1-2; TRBD1 aligns across 7 bases. The CDR3 has 14 amino acids. Trimming took 2 bases from V and 4 from J; bases not matched to a gene: 4. Germline V gives CDR1 SEHNR, CDR2 FQNEAQ (reference sequence).

The chain uses TRBV7-2 and TRBJ2-2; D uncertain. Germline CDR1 is SGHTA and CDR2 is FQGNSA. The germline V and J ends were trimmed by 1 base and 5 bases, with 17 bases remaining between them. This CDR3 has 17 amino acids. The CDR3 DNA follows: TGTGCCAGCAGCTTAGTACTGGCCGCAGGCGAGACCGGGGAGCTGTTTTTT. As protein: CASSLVLAAGETGELFF.

Points on this clonotype: Compared with germline, one end of the junction differs, possibly owing to a read error. This sequence joins TRBV9 and TRBJ1-6; 8 nucleotides agree with TRBD1. There are 14 residues in the CDR3. CDR1 and CDR2 from the germline V gene are SGDLS and YYNGEE. This CDR3 is CDSSPGQGDSPLHF. The CDR3 DNA reads TGTGACAGCAGCCCCGGACAGGGAGATTCACCCCTCCACTTT.

The chain links TRBV12-3 or TRBV12-4 to TRBJ1-5; D gene ambiguous. The germline V and J ends were trimmed by 3 bases and 1 base, with 4 bases remaining between them. The CDR3 consists of 13 residues. CDR3: CASSFESNQPQHF. In DNA, the CDR3 is TGTGCCAGCAGTTTCGAGAGCAATCAGCCCCAGCATTTT.

This clonotype has only a few counts. This chain uses TRBV7-2 with TRBJ2-5; TRBD1 agrees at 11 bases. The CDR3 is 16 amino acids. Germline loops: CDR1 SGHTA, CDR2 FQGNSA. The V gene end was trimmed by 4 bases and the J gene end by 4 bases; junction bases not matched to a gene: 8. Here the CDR3 reads CASSSRTGGFGETQYF. The CDR3 bases are TGTGCCAGCAGCTCAAGGACAGGGGGCTTTGGAGAGACCCAGTACTTC.

This clonotype occurred many times. The rearrangement links TRBV27 to TRBJ2-5; D may match TRBD1 or TRBD2 (5 bases each). The germline V and J ends were trimmed by 7 bases and 4 bases, with 13 bases remaining between them. The CDR3 extends over 13 amino acids. The germline V gene encodes CDR1 MNHEY and CDR2 SMNVEV (reference sequence). The CDR3 bases are TGTGCCAGCACCGGTTTTGGGGGAGAGACCCAGTACTTC. It yields the protein CASTGFGGETQYF.

This sequence joins TRBV7-7 and TRBJ2-1, with TRBD2 matching over 9 bases. Germline V gene data show CDR1 as SSHAT and CDR2 as FNYEAQ (reference sequence). The CDR3 is made up of 15 amino acids. V lost 1 base to trimming and J lost 9 bases; unmatched junction nucleotides: 7. In DNA form, the CDR3 reads TGTGCCAGCAGCTTAGGCCTAGCGGGGTCGAGTGAGCAGTTCTTC. Translating gives CASSLGLAGSSEQFF.

This rearrangement joins TRBV6-2 or TRBV6-3 to TRBJ2-3; tentative D call: TRBD2 (5 bases). The CDR3 length is 14 residues. CDR1 MNHEY and CDR2 SVGEGT come from the germline V gene. Trimming left V 6 bases short and J 2 bases short, with 12 bases between. CDR3 sequence: CASSDGLPTDTQYF. The DNA of the CDR3 is TGTGCCAGCAGCGATGGACTTCCCACAGATACGCAGTATTTT.

This sequence joins TRBV5-5 and TRBJ2-2; D may be TRBD1 or TRBD2 (6 bases each). V was shortened by 4 bases and J by 6 bases, with 16 bases between the two germline ends. The CDR3 sequence is 15 residues long. Per the germline V gene, CDR1 is SGHKS and CDR2 is YYEKEE (reference sequence). The CDR3 DNA is TGTGCCAGCAGCAACTCGGGGGCGCCTTCCGGGGAGCTGTTTTTT. The encoded protein is CASSNSGAPSGELFF.

Ten or more counts support this clonotype. The chain is built from TRBV12-3 or TRBV12-4 and TRBJ2-4; TRBD2 matches at 7 bases. The junction had 8 bases not matched to a gene; V was cut back by 4 bases and J by 8 bases. CDR3 length: 14 residues. CDR3 sequence (DNA): TGTGCCAGCAGTTCTAGACTAGCCCTAGACATTCAGTACTTC. It is translated as CASSSRLALDIQYF.

This clonotype was counted only a few times. The chain has TRBV29-1 and TRBJ2-4; D unresolved. The germline V gene encodes CDR1 SQVTM and CDR2 ANQGSEA. CDR3 size: 14 residues. Trimming took 5 bases from V and 1 from J, leaving 12 bases between them. In DNA, the CDR3 is TGCAGCGTTAAGTGGGTGTTGGCCAAAAACATTCAGTACTTC. It translates to CSVKWVLAKNIQYF. Supplemented by reference TRBV29-1 and TRBJ2-4, the full variable domain reads SAVISQKPSRDICQRGTSLTIQCQVDSQVTMMFWYRQQPGQSLTLIATANQGSEATYESGFVIDKFPISRPNLTFSTLTVSNMSPEDSSIYLCSVKWVLAKNIQYFGAGTRLSVL.

This clonotype has a handful of counts. V gene TRBV7-9 combines with J gene TRBJ2-1, with D possibly being TRBD2 (7 bases). The CDR3 runs to 17 residues. The germline V gene encodes CDR1 SEHNR and CDR2 FQNEAQ (reference sequence). The V and J ends lost 4 bases and 0 bases respectively, with 16 bases between them. The CDR3 nucleotides read TGTGCCAGCAGCTCCGGCTTGGCGGGGGCCTCCTACAATGAGCAGTTCTTC. Translated: CASSSGLAGASYNEQFF.

The chain combines TRBV12-5 with TRBJ2-3, with TRBD2 matching 7 bases. This CDR3 has 15 amino acids. The J segment lost 5 bases and the V segment lost 2 bases, leaving 7 bases of the junction unmatched. The germline gives CDR1 LGHNT, CDR2 FRNRAP. This chain's CDR3 is CASGLTSVGGDTQYF. The CDR3 DNA reads TGTGCTAGTGGTTTGACTAGCGTTGGTGGAGATACGCAGTATTTT. Full variable domain (remainder filled in from reference TRBV12-5 and TRBJ2-3): DARVTQTPRHKVTEMGQEVTMRCQPILGHNTVFWYRQTMMQGLELLAYFRNRAPLDDSGMPKDRFSAEMPDATLATLKIQPSEPRDSAVYFCASGLTSVGGDTQYFGPGTRLTVL.

The rearrangement joins TRBV4-1 to TRBJ1-1; D is undetermined. The CDR3 extends over 13 amino acids. Between the trimmed V and J ends, which lost 0 bases and 5 bases, there was a span of 7 bases. Germline CDR1 MGHRA, CDR2 YSYEKL. Here the CDR3 reads CASSQDRRTEAFF. In nucleotides, the CDR3 is TGCGCCAGCAGCCAAGATCGTCGGACTGAAGCTTTCTTT.

J is TRBJ2-3 and V is TRBV9; either TRBD1 or TRBD2 may supply D (6 bases each). Trimming took 0 bases from V and 9 from J, leaving 17 bases between them. Per germline, CDR1 SGDLS and CDR2 YYNGEE. This CDR3 is 15 amino acids long. The DNA for the CDR3 is TGTGCCAGCAGCGTAGCGGGGGACACCCAAGTAACGCAGTATTTT. This encodes CASSVAGDTQVTQYF. The full variable domain, in which reference TRBV9 and TRBJ2-3 provide the parts outside the CDR3, is DSGVTQTPKHLITATGQRVTLRCSPRSGDLSVYWYQQSLDQGLQFLIQYYNGEERAKGNILERFSAQQFPDLHSELNLSSLELGDSALYFCASSVAGDTQVTQYFGPGTRLTVL.

This clonotype was seen only a few times. CDR3 DNA: TGTGCCAGCAGCACCCAGGCGAACACTGAAGCTTTCTTT. Amino acids: CASSTQANTEAFF. The chain links TRBV7-2 to TRBJ1-1; no clear D. The V end was cut by 5 bases, the J end by 1 base, with 8 bases between. Germline lookup yields CDR1 SGHTA and CDR2 FQGNSA. This CDR3 contains 13 residues.

This clonotype was detected a few times. The chain uses TRBV6-6 and TRBJ1-5, with D tentatively TRBD1 (6 bases). The CDR3 spans 16 residues. CDR1 is MNHNY and CDR2 is SVGAGI in the germline V gene (reference sequence). The germline V and J ends were trimmed by 0 bases and 4 bases, with 13 bases remaining between them. The CDR3 DNA reads as TGTGCCAGCAGTTACTCGACTTGGACAGCGAATCAGCCCCAGCATTTT. It yields the protein CASSYSTWTANQPQHF.

The chain is built from TRBV6-5 and TRBJ2-7, with no clear D. CDR3 size: 12 residues. Germline V gene lookup returns CDR1 MNHEY and CDR2 SVGAGI. The V gene lost 7 bases and the J gene lost 1 base, with 8 bases spanning the gap. CDR3 region: CASKADSYEQYF. The CDR3 DNA follows: TGTGCCAGCAAGGCAGATTCCTACGAGCAGTACTTC.

This clonotype was detected many times. The rearrangement uses TRBV7-2 and TRBJ2-1; 7 bases are a match to TRBD1. Per the germline V gene, CDR1 is SGHTA and CDR2 is FQGNSA. The V segment lost 0 bases and the J segment 6 bases; nucleotides outside the gene matches: 8. This CDR3 has 16 amino acids. The CDR3 loop reads CASSLAGTAVGNEQFF. CDR3 nucleotide sequence: TGTGCCAGCAGCTTAGCCGGGACAGCGGTGGGCAATGAGCAGTTCTTC.

The J gene is TRBJ2-5, the V gene TRBV20-1, with 9 bases matching TRBD2. CDR1 and CDR2 from the germline V gene are DFQATT and SNEGSKA (reference sequence). Trimming took 0 bases from V and 5 from J; bases not matched to a gene: 4. The CDR3 sequence is 14 residues long. CDR3 in amino acids: CSARDMRGGETQYF. Here the CDR3 DNA reads TGCAGTGCTAGAGATATGCGGGGGGGCGAGACCCAGTACTTC.

V and J are TRBV19 and TRBJ1-5; the D is unclear. Per the germline V gene, CDR1 is LNHDA and CDR2 is SQIVND (reference sequence). This CDR3 has 15 residues. Trimming stripped 5 bases from V and 0 bases from J, with 11 bases between. The CDR3 is CASSPRPYSNQPQHF. The CDR3, as DNA: TGTGCCAGTAGTCCACGTCCCTATAGCAATCAGCCCCAGCATTTT.

As DNA, the CDR3 is TGTGCCAGCAGCAACCGTCTGGCGGGGGGAAGCACAGATACGCAGTATTTT. It specifies CASSNRLAGGSTDTQYF. This chain links TRBV7-9 with TRBJ2-3; TRBD2 matches 8 bases. With V trimmed by 5 bases and J by 0 bases, 10 bases remained unmatched. Germline values: CDR1 SEHNR, CDR2 FQNEAQ (reference sequence). The CDR3 sequence is 17 residues long.

CDR3 nucleotide sequence: TGTGCCAGCAGCCGCCGGAATTCACCCCTCCACTTT. Protein product: CASSRRNSPLHF. This chain uses TRBV7-2 with TRBJ1-6; D not resolved. The ends were cut back, 5 bases at V and 7 bases at J, with 6 bases in the middle. This CDR3 comprises 12 residues. CDR1 is SGHTA and CDR2 is FQGNSA in the germline V gene.

This clonotype was found a few times. The rearrangement joins TRBV18 to TRBJ1-2; TRBD1 matches at 9 bases. This CDR3 is built from 16 residues. Looked up from germline, CDR1 is KGHSH and CDR2 is LQKENI. Germline trimming cut 3 bases from V and 4 bases from J; bases unmatched to any gene: 9. The CDR3 protein is CASSPPGTGLAYGYTF. CDR3 bases: TGTGCCAGCTCACCGCCAGGGACAGGGCTGGCCTATGGCTACACCTTC.

This clonotype was counted a few times. V is TRBV27 and J is TRBJ2-7, with a possible D match to TRBD2 (6 bases). The V end was cut by 0 bases, the J end by 6 bases, with 21 bases between. Germline V CDR1 and CDR2: MNHEY, SMNVEV (reference sequence). The CDR3 runs to 17 residues. The CDR3 DNA reads TGTGCCAGCAGTTTATCGCAAGGGAGCCGGGGGTCTCGCGAGCAGTACGTC. It yields the protein CASSLSQGSRGSREQYV.

This chain connects TRBV5-1 to TRBJ2-7; 9 positions agree with TRBD1. The V segment lost 4 bases and the J segment 1 base; nucleotides outside the gene matches: 9. The CDR3 has 16 residues. In germline, CDR1 is SGHRS, CDR2 YFSETQ. In DNA form, the CDR3 reads TGCGCCAGCAGCCAGGCCGGGACAGGGAATTCCTACGAGCAGTACTTC. It specifies CASSQAGTGNSYEQYF.